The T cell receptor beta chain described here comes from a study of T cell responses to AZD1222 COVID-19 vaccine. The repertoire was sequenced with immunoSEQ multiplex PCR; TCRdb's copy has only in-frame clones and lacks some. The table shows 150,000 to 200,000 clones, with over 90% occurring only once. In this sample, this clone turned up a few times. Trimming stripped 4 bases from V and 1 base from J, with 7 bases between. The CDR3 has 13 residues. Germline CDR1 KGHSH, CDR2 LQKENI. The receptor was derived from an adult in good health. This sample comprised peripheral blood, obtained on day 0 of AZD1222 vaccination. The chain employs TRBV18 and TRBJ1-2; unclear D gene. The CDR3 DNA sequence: TGTGCCAGCTCACATCGAGATAACTATGGCTACACCTTC. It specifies CASSHRDNYGYTF.